This TCR beta chain was sequenced for a study of human T cells and chemical hapten exposure. Study at large: TCR yields per sample varied mostly from small pooled library volume differences. Study findings and constraints: No alteration of TCRs above 1 in 1000 frequency was seen with DPC sensitization.

Unique molecular identifiers were affixed to discrete cDNA molecules within the library. Authors' analysis steps: Sample-level TCR yields exhibited a median of approximately 88,000, with a range of about 20,000 to 690,600. MiXCR, run by TCRdb on the RACE reads, gives a single entry per CDR3 protein. These V and J calls derive from TCRdb rather than the authors' analysis. The table includes tens of thousands of distinct CDR3 sequences, roughly 4% detected once. Described time point: healthy volunteer bleed at 2 weeks. Total RNA was extracted from unfractionated whole blood. The CDR3 loop spans 16 amino acids. Germline V lookup: CDR1 SGHDN, CDR2 FVKESK. The V end was cut by 6 bases, the J end by 2 bases, with 18 bases between. This clonotype has a count of ten or more. No antigen is known for it.

Sample: whole blood. The genes are TRBV14 and TRBJ2-3; TRBD2 is a possible D gene (5 bases). This clonotype was sampled from a female donor in good health. Some clones in this sample may be carry-over from other donors' samples. CDR3 sequence: CASSSRGSLYTDTQYF. The CDR3 region has the DNA TGTGCCAGCAGTTCCCGAGGGTCACTATACACAGATACGCAGTATTTT.